This T cell receptor (beta chain) was recovered during a study of Ad26.COV2.S vaccination and SARS-CoV-2 variants. Study information: Donor participated within the Ad26.COV2.S arm of the COV1001 trial.

Assay: immunoSEQ multiplex PCR; the TCRdb copy retains only in-frame clones and omits some. The sample includes 250,000 or so clones, around 85% seen only once; the top ten take roughly 3%. Overall study findings and caveats: Spike-specific TCR breadth was greater after Ad26.COV2.S than placebo. People who got the vaccine or the placebo had similar non-spike TCR breadth.

The treatment was: around 19 received Ad26.COV2.S at low or high dose, single or two shots; about 5 received placebo; per-sample allocation not given. Day 63 after the first vaccine or placebo injection was the time point for sampling. An Ad26 vector was used to express Wuhan-strain SARS-CoV-2 spike as the vaccine. Germline CDR1 reads SEHNR; CDR2 reads FQNEAQ (reference sequence). CDR3 length equals 15 residues. The ends were cut back, 4 bases at V and 1 base at J, with 13 bases in the middle. On this clone: Antigen unknown.

Specimen: peripheral blood, collected in a trial of Ad26.COV2.S vaccine versus placebo. This receptor was identified in a person between 18 and 59 years old who received the Ad26.COV2.S COVID-19 vaccine or a placebo. The genes are TRBV7-9 and TRBJ1-1; no clear D. CDR3 loop: CASSSSQVTNTEAFF. Here the CDR3 DNA reads TGTGCCAGCAGCTCCTCTCAGGTTACGAACACTGAAGCTTTCTTT.